This paragraph covers one TCR beta chain sequence. This clonotype was seen many times. What antigen it recognizes has not been identified. No qualities accompany the bases; no much larger clone lies one base away. As encoded in the germline V gene, CDR1 is SQVTM while CDR2 is ANQGSEA. The cysteine opens and the phenylalanine closes a CDR3 of 12 amino acids. Of all the DNA, just the CDR3 is kept, 36 bases in frame from base 1. V is pared back by 3 bases and J by 4 bases, with 6 bases lying between the germline termini. This sample is drawn from a study of T cells after yellow fever vaccination (dated by TCRdb to 2018 to 2020). The study in broad terms: Libraries from fractions with low cell numbers were prepared with the SMART-Seq v4 Ultra Low Input RNA kit. To follow T-cell clones before and after primary and booster YFV17D yellow fever vaccination, bulk TCR alpha and beta repertoires were sequenced over time. Two healthy male donors, one aged 18 to 30 and one aged 30 to 40 years, were included in the cohort. Bulk PBMC replicates and cell subsets were isolated from blood drawn at multiple timepoints before and after both primary and secondary immunization.

Sequencing used an Illumina NovaSeq 6000. TCR cDNA was synthesized by 5'RACE template switching, through which a universal primer site and unique molecular identifiers were introduced. Priming of cDNA synthesis was performed from both the TCR alpha and TCR beta constant segments. Library amplification involved two PCR steps, and the second step added sample barcodes and sequencing adapters. Libraries were sequenced on Illumina HiSeq 2500 (2x100 bp) or NovaSeq (2x150 bp). Per the source publication's procedure: Demultiplexing of reads and collapsing into UMI consensus sequences were performed with MIGEC, and V(D)J alignment was carried out with MiXCR. Vaccine-responding clonotypes were identified with edgeR using replicate PBMC samples, with FDR below 0.01 and a log2 fold change above 5 up to day 15 being required. Bulk clonotypes were assigned CD4 or CD8 identity according to which sequenced CD4 or CD8 repertoire held them at higher abundance. Through fastp at Q25 and MiXCR, TCRdb rebuilt clones from the public reads, retaining in-frame beta chains. Entries are consolidated by CDR3 protein sequence, retaining the most common genes and DNA. What appears here as the V and J calls and clone size reflects TCRdb's work, not the paper's. The table for this sample lists about 350,000 distinct CDR3 sequences; roughly 4.3% of them were counted only once. The top ten hold 20% to 25% of the sample.

General study outcomes and caveats: Compared with the primary T-cell response, the secondary T-cell response was weaker but faster, peaking on day 5 rather than day 15. After the booster, most clones that had expanded after primary vaccination were detected again (almost 97% of CD4 and over 75% of CD8), suggesting broad maintenance of memory. Only a couple of donors were included in the study, so the extent to which the findings can be generalized is limited. A small share of clonotypes occurred in both CD4 and CD8 compartments, likely arising from convergent recombination. Computational filtering was needed because FACS-sorted repertoires could contain abundant contaminating clonotypes from the bulk population.

The treatment or condition label, read with the paper, signifies: live attenuated yellow fever vaccine strain. At each blood-draw timepoint, two biological replicates of bulk PBMCs were obtained. PBMCs were isolated from peripheral blood using a standard Ficoll-Paque protocol. TriZol was used to extract RNA from bulk PBMCs, from CD4 and CD8 fractions, and from dextramer-positive and dextramer-negative fractions. The chain was built from TRBV29-1 and TRBJ1-4, with no D gene named confidently. The TCR originated in a man between 18 and 29 years old who received the YFV17D yellow fever vaccine. The specimen was PBMCs, collected 5 days after the yellow fever booster vaccination. The DNA reads TGCAGCGTTGAGGCGGATAATGAAAAACTGTTTTTT. The encoded protein is CSVEADNEKLFF.